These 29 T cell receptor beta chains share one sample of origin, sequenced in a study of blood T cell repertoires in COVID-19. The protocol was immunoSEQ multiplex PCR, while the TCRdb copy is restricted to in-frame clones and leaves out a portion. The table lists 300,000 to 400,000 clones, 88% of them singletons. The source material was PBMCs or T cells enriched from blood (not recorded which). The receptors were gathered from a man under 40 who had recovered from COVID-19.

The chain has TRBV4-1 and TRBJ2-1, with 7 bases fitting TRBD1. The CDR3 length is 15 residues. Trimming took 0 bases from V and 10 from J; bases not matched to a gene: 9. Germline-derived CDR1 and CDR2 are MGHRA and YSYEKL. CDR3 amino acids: CASSQDPGTAEEQFF. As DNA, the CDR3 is TGCGCCAGCAGCCAAGACCCCGGGACAGCCGAAGAGCAGTTCTTC.

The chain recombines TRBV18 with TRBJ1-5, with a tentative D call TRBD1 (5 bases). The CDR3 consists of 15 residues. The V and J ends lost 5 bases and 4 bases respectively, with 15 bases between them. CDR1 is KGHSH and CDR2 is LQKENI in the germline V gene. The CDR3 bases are TGTGCCAGCTCAGCAGACGCAGGGCCTAATCAGCCCCAGCATTTT. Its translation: CASSADAGPNQPQHF.

The CDR3 sequence is CAISVTGLNYEQYF. In DNA, the CDR3 is TGTGCCATCAGTGTTACAGGACTAAACTACGAGCAGTACTTC. The chain joins TRBV10-3 to TRBJ2-7; D is possibly TRBD2 (6 bases). The germline V and J ends were trimmed by 4 bases and 3 bases, with 13 bases remaining between them. The germline CDR1 and CDR2 sequences are ENHRY and SYGVKD. CDR3 length: 14 residues.

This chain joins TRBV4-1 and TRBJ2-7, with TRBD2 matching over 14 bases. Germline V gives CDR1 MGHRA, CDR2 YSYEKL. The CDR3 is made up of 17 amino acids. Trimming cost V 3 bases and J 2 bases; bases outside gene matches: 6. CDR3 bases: TGCGCCAGCAGCCAGGCCCGGACTAGCGGGGGGCCCTACGAGCAGTACTTC. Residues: CASSQARTSGGPYEQYF.

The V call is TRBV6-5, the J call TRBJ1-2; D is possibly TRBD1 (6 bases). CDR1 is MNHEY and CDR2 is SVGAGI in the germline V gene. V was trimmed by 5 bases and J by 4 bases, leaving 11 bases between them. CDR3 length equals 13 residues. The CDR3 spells CASSKQGTYGYTF. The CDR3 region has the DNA TGTGCCAGCAGTAAACAGGGTACCTATGGCTACACCTTC.

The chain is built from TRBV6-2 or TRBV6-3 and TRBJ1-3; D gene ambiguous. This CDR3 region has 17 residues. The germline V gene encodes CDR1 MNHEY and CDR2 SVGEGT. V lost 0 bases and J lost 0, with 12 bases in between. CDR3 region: CASSYSLGRISGNTIYF. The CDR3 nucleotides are TGTGCCAGCAGTTACTCGCTTGGCAGGATCTCTGGAAACACCATATATTTT.

CDR3 sequence reads: CSVRQQETQYF. CDR3 DNA sequence: TGCAGCGTTAGACAGCAAGAGACCCAGTACTTC. The chain joins TRBV29-1 to TRBJ2-5; tentative D call: TRBD1 (5 bases). The CDR3 sequence is 11 residues long. The germline CDR1 and CDR2 sequences are SQVTM and ANQGSEA. Trimming took 5 bases from V and 2 from J, leaving 6 bases between them.

This chain's CDR3 is CAISGGETQETQYF. CDR3 DNA: TGTGCCATCAGTGGGGGGGAAACCCAAGAGACCCAGTACTTC. V gene TRBV10-3 combines with J gene TRBJ2-5; D may be TRBD2 (6 bases). V lost 4 bases and J lost 1, with 10 bases in between. This CDR3 is built from 14 residues. Germline lookup yields CDR1 ENHRY and CDR2 SYGVKD.

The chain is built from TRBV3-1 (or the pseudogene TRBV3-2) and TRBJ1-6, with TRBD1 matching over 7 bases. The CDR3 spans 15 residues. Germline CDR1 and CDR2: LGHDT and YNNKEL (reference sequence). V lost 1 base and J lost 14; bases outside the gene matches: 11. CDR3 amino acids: CASSQVVRGEATLHF. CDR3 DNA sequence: TGTGCCAGCAGCCAAGTGGTCAGGGGGGAAGCAACCCTCCACTTT.

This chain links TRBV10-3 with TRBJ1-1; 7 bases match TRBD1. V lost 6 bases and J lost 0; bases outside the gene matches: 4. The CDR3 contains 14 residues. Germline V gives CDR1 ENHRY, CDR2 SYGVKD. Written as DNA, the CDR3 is TGTGCCATCAGGGGGGACAGCTTGAACACTGAAGCTTTCTTT. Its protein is CAIRGDSLNTEAFF.

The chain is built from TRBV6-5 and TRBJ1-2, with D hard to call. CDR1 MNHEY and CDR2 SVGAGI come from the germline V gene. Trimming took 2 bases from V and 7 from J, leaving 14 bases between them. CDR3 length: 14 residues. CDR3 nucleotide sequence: TGTGCCAGCAGTTACCCAGACCCAGCGGTTGGCTACACCTTC. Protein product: CASSYPDPAVGYTF.

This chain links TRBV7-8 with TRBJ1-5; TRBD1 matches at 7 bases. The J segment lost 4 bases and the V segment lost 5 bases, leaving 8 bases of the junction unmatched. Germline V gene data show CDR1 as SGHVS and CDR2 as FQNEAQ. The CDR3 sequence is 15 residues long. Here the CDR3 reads CASSKETGRNQPQHF. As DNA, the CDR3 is TGTGCCAGCAGCAAAGAGACAGGGCGTAATCAGCCCCAGCATTTT.

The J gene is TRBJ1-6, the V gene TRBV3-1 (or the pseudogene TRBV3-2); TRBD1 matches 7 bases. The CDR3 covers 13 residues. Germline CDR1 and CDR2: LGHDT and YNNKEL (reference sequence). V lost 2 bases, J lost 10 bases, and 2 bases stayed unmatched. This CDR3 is CASSQTGVSPLHF. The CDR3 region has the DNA TGTGCCAGCAGCCAAACAGGGGTCTCACCCCTCCACTTT.

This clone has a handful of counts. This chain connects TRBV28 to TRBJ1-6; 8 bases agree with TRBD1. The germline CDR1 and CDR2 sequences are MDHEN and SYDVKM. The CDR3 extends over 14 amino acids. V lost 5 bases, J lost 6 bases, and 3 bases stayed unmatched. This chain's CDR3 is CASSLTGVNSPLHF. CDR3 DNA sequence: TGTGCCAGCAGTCTGACAGGGGTTAATTCACCCCTCCACTTT. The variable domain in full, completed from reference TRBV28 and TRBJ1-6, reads DVKVTQSSRYLVKRTGEKVFLECVQDMDHENMFWYRQDPGLGLRLIYFSYDVKMKEKGDIPEGYSVSREKKERFSLILESASTNQTSMYLCASSLTGVNSPLHFGNGTRLTVT.

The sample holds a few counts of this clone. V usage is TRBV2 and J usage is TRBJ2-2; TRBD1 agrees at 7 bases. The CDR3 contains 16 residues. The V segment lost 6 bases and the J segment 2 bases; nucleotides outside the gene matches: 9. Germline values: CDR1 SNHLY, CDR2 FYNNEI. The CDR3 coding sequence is TGTGCCAGCAGGACAGGGTTTTACTCAAACACCGGGGAGCTGTTTTTT. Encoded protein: CASRTGFYSNTGELFF.

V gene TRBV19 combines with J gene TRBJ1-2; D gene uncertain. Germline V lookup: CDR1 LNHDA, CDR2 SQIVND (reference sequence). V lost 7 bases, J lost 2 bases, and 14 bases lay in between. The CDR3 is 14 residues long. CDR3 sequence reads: CASIPHGVNYGYTF. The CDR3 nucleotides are TGTGCCAGTATTCCCCACGGTGTGAACTATGGCTACACCTTC.

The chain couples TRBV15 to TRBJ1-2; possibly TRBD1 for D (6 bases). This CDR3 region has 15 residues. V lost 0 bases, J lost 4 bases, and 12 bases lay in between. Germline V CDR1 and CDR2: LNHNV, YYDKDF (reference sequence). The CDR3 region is CATSRDSGHFYGYTF. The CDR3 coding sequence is TGTGCCACCAGCAGAGATTCGGGACATTTCTATGGCTACACCTTC.

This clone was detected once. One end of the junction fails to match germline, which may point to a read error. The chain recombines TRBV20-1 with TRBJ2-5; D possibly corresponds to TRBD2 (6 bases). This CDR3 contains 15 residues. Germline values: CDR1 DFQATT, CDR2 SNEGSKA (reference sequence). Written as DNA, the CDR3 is TGCAATGCTAGTTCTAGCGAGGCTTACCCAGAGACCCAGTACTTC. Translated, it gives CNASSSEAYPETQYF.

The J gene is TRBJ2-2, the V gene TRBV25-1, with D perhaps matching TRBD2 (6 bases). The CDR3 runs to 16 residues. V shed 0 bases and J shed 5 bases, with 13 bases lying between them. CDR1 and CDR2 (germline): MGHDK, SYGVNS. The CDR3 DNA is TGTGCCAGCAGTGAATACACGGGGGTGGGTACCGGGGAGCTGTTTTTT. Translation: CASSEYTGVGTGELFF.

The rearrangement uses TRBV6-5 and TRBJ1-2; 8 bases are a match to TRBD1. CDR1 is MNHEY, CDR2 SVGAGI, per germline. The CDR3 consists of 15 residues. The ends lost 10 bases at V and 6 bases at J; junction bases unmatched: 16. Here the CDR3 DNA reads TGTGCCACCACCAAGGGAATGGGGGGACAGGATGGCTACACCTTC. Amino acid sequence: CATTKGMGGQDGYTF.

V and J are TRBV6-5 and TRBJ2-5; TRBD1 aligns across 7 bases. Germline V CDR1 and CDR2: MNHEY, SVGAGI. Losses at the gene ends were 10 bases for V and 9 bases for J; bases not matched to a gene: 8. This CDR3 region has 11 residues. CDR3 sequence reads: CANKGTVPQYF. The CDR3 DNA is TGTGCCAACAAAGGGACAGTCCCCCAGTACTTC.

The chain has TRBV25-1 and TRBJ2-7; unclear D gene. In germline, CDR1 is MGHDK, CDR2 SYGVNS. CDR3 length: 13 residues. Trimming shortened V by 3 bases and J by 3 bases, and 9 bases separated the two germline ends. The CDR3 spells CASSESGDYEQYF. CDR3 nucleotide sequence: TGTGCCAGCAGTGAGTCCGGAGACTACGAGCAGTACTTC.

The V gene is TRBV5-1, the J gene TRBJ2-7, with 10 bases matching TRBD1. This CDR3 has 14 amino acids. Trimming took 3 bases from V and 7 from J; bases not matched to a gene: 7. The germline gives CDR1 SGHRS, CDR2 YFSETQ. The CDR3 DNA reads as TGCGCCAGCAGCTACAGACAGGGGGCGAGGGAGCAGTACTTC. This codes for CASSYRQGAREQYF.

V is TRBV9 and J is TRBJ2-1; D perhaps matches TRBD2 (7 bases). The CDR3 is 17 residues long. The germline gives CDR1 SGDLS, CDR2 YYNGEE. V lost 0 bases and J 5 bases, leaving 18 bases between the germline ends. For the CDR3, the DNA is TGTGCCAGCAGCGTAGCTACCGGAGGGGGGGCCGACAATGAGCAGTTCTTC. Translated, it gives CASSVATGGGADNEQFF.

DNA for the CDR3: TGTGCCAGCAGCAGAGGTAACTCTGGGGCCAACGTCCTGACTTTC. It is translated as CASSRGNSGANVLTF. The J gene is TRBJ2-6, the V gene TRBV3-1 (or the pseudogene TRBV3-2); D is unresolved. Germline V lookup: CDR1 LGHDT, CDR2 YNNKEL (reference sequence). This CDR3 region has 15 residues. V was cut by 5 bases and J by 0 bases, with 8 bases left in between.

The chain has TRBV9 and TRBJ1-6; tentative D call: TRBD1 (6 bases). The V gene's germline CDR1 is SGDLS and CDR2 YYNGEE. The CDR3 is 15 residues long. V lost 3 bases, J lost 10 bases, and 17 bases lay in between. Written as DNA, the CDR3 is TGTGCCAGCAGCGCCGGAGGGGGGGCGGGATCACCCCTCCACTTT. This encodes CASSAGGGAGSPLHF.

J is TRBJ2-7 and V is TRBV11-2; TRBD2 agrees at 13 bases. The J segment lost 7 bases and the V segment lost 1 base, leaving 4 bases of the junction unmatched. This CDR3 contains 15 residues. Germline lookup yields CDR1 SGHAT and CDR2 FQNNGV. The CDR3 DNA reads TGTGCCAGCAGCTTAGGCGGACTAGCGGGGGAAGAGCAGTACTTC. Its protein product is CASSLGGLAGEEQYF. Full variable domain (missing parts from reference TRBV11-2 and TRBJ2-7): EAGVAQSPRYKIIEKRQSVAFWCNPISGHATLYWYQQILGQGPKLLIQFQNNGVVDDSQLPKDRFSAERLKGVDSTLKIQPAKLEDSAVYLCASSLGGLAGEEQYFGPGTRLTVT.

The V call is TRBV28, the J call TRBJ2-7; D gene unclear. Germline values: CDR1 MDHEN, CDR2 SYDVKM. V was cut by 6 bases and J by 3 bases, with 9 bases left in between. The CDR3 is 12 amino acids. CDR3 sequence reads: CASSSYSYEQYF. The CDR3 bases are TGTGCCAGCAGCTCTTACAGCTACGAGCAGTACTTC.

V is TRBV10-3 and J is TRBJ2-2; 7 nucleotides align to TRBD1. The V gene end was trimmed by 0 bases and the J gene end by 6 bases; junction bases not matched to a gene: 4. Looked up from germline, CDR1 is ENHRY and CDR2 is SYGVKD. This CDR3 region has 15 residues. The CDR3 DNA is TGTGCCATCAGTGAGTCGGGACAGAAAGCCGGGGAGCTGTTTTTT. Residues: CAISESGQKAGELFF.